These T cell receptor beta chains were read from a single sample in a study of T-cell memory formation after mild COVID-19. TCRdb passed the 5' RACE reads through MiXCR, listing each CDR3 protein once. The sample lists some 340,000 distinct CDR3 sequences, 13% seen once, with around a fifth in the top ten. Sequenced input: PBMCs or a T cell subset sorted from them (not recorded which). These receptors all stem from a man between 18 and 35 years old who had mild COVID-19 (a few samples of this study predate the infection). Cell type and time point are not known. CDR3s include the opening cysteine and the closing phenylalanine or tryptophan. D genes are given only for firm matches. Clone sizes are given selectively: once, few, many, or a class where the clone is expanded.

cdr3_length,clone_size,d_call,v_call,j_call,cdr3_aa,cdr3_nt
15,few,TRBD1,TRBV7-3,TRBJ1-1,CASSPGTGEYTEAFF,TGTGCCAGCAGCCCGGGGACAGGAGAGTACACTGAAGCTTTCTTT
15,few,NA,TRBV6-5,TRBJ1-3,CASSYSSGAGNTIYF,TGTGCCAGCAGTTACTCATCAGGGGCCGGAAACACCATATATTTT
13,few,NA,TRBV11-2,TRBJ2-7,CASSFRRFLEQYF,TGTGCCAGCAGCTTCCGGCGTTTCCTCGAGCAGTACTTC
16,NA,NA,TRBV12-3/TRBV12-4,TRBJ1-1,CASSDPWTLSGTEAFF,TGTGCCAGCAGTGATCCCTGGACACTGTCTGGCACTGAAGCTTTCTTT
14,few,TRBD1,TRBV7-9,TRBJ2-5,CASRQQGAEETQYF,TGTGCCAGCAGACAACAGGGGGCGGAAGAGACCCAGTACTTC
14,few,NA,TRBV19,TRBJ2-6,CASGPRAGANVLTF,TGTGCCTCGGGCCCCAGGGCTGGGGCCAACGTCCTGACTTTC
14,many,NA,TRBV29-1,TRBJ1-4,CSVFSGGGNEKLFF,TGCAGCGTTTTCTCCGGCGGAGGAAATGAAAAACTGTTTTTT
17,few,NA,TRBV4-2,TRBJ1-3,CASGPLGSVNSGNTIYF,TGTGCCAGCGGACCCCTCGGGTCGGTTAACTCTGGAAACACCATATATTTT
13,few,NA,TRBV27,TRBJ2-3,CASSLTVIDTQYF,TGTGCCAGCAGTTTAACAGTCATCGATACGCAGTATTTT
13,NA,NA,TRBV30,TRBJ1-5,CAWNRANNQPQHF,TGTGCCTGGAACCGGGCCAACAATCAGCCCCAGCATTTT
12,few,NA,TRBV6-2/TRBV6-3,TRBJ1-1,CASSTRITEAFF,TGTGCCAGCAGTACTAGGATTACTGAAGCTTTCTTT
15,few,TRBD2,TRBV5-1,TRBJ2-5,CASSWRLAGQETQYF,TGCGCCAGCAGCTGGAGATTAGCGGGGCAAGAGACCCAGTACTTC
13,NA,NA,TRBV5-5,TRBJ2-7,CASSLLWVDEQYF,TGTGCCAGCAGCCTGCTATGGGTCGACGAGCAGTACTTC
20,NA,TRBD2,TRBV6-2/TRBV6-3,TRBJ2-1,CASSQRLAGPPSSSYNEQFF,TGTGCCAGCAGTCAACGACTAGCGGGGCCACCGTCGAGCTCCTACAATGAGCAGTTCTTC
12,few,NA,TRBV5-6,TRBJ1-1,CASSADGTEAFF,TGTGCCAGCAGCGCGGATGGAACGGAAGCTTTCTTT
14,NA,NA,TRBV5-1,TRBJ1-1,CASSPGQLNTEDFF,TGCGCCAGCAGCCCTGGACAGTTGAACACTGAAGATTTCTTT
13,NA,NA,TRBV5-1,TRBJ1-6,CASSSWVRSPLHF,TGCGCCAGCAGCTCGTGGGTCCGGTCACCCCTCCACTTT
13,NA,NA,TRBV6-5,TRBJ1-5,CASKMAESGPQHF,TGTGCCAGCAAAATGGCAGAGAGTGGGCCCCAGCATTTT
15,NA,NA,TRBV6-5,TRBJ1-1,CASSSLRGMNTEAFF,TGTGCCAGCAGTTCTTTAAGGGGCATGAACACTGAAGCTTTCTTT
13,many,NA,TRBV7-3,TRBJ1-1,CASSSQGNTEAFF,TGTGCCAGCAGCTCACAGGGGAACACTGAAGCTTTCTTT
15,NA,NA,TRBV28,TRBJ1-6,CASSSPGANNSPLHF,TGTGCCAGCAGTTCGCCGGGGGCGAATAATTCACCCCTCCACTTT
14,few,NA,TRBV6-2/TRBV6-3,TRBJ1-1,CASSSGGVGTEAFF,TGTGCCAGCAGTTCCGGGGGCGTGGGCACTGAAGCTTTCTTT
14,once,TRBD1,TRBV29-1,TRBJ2-3,CSAGTGVIADTQYF,TGCAGCGCGGGGACAGGGGTTATTGCAGATACGCAGTATTTT
14,few,NA,TRBV12-3/TRBV12-4,TRBJ1-5,CASSPGGGGRPQHF,TGTGCCAGCAGCCCGGGGGGGGGAGGGAGGCCCCAGCATTTT
18,few,NA,TRBV6-2/TRBV6-3,TRBJ1-5,CASSYYLSRGYSNQPQHF,TGTGCCAGCAGTTACTATCTGAGTCGGGGATATAGCAATCAGCCCCAGCATTTT
15,NA,NA,TRBV20-1,TRBJ1-5,CSAIRDGNSNQPQHF,TGCAGTGCTATCCGGGACGGAAATAGCAATCAGCCCCAGCATTTT
13,few,TRBD1,TRBV29-1,TRBJ2-1,CSVAGTGYNEQFF,TGCAGCGTTGCCGGGACAGGGTACAATGAGCAGTTCTTC
12,NA,NA,TRBV11-2,TRBJ1-1,CASSFQIGEAFF,TGTGCCAGCAGTTTCCAGATCGGGGAAGCTTTCTTT
17,many,NA,TRBV15,TRBJ1-5,CATSRDVAGPSNQPQHF,TGTGCCACCAGCAGAGATGTGGCAGGACCAAGCAATCAGCCCCAGCATTTT
15,NA,TRBD1,TRBV12-5,TRBJ1-1,CARGEYWTGSTEAFF,TGTGCTAGGGGGGAGTATTGGACAGGGAGTACTGAAGCTTTCTTT
13,few,NA,TRBV27,TRBJ2-3,CASSFTSLDTQYF,TGTGCCAGCAGTTTTACCAGTTTAGATACGCAGTATTTT
14,few,NA,TRBV6-5,TRBJ1-1,CASSLLTVNTEAFF,TGTGCCAGCAGCTTATTGACAGTGAACACTGAAGCTTTCTTT
18,NA,TRBD1,TRBV9,TRBJ2-6,CASSAPGQAFSGANVLTF,TGTGCCAGCAGCGCGCCGGGACAGGCGTTCTCTGGGGCCAACGTCCTGACTTTC
13,NA,NA,TRBV4-3,TRBJ2-3,CASSLLATDTQYF,TGCGCCAGCAGCCTGCTAGCGACAGATACGCAGTATTTT
13,few,TRBD1,TRBV6-5,TRBJ1-2,CATTGGDSYGYTF,TGTGCCACCACAGGGGGCGATAGCTATGGCTACACCTTC
16,few,NA,TRBV7-9,TRBJ1-2,CASSVGPQGSNYGYTF,TGTGCCAGCAGCGTAGGGCCACAGGGATCTAACTATGGCTACACCTTC
13,NA,TRBD2,TRBV7-9,TRBJ2-7,CASSIGGGYEQYF,TGTGCCAGCAGTATCGGGGGGGGCTACGAGCAGTACTTC
13,few,TRBD1,TRBV25-1,TRBJ1-2,CASSVQGAGGYTF,TGTGCCAGCAGTGTTCAGGGGGCCGGTGGCTACACCTTC
14,few,NA,TRBV6-5,TRBJ1-6,CASSPPGRNSPLHF,TGTGCCAGCAGTCCCCCGGGGCGGAATTCACCCCTCCACTTT
14,NA,TRBD1,TRBV4-1,TRBJ2-5,CASSHPDRGETQYF,TGCGCCAGCAGCCACCCGGACAGGGGGGAGACCCAGTACTTC
15,few,NA,TRBV7-2,TRBJ1-2,CASSLLRTTAGGYTF,TGTGCCAGCAGCTTATTAAGGACAACCGCGGGCGGCTACACCTTC
11,few,NA,TRBV11-2,TRBJ2-7,CASSLEGSQYF,TGTGCCAGCAGCTTAGAGGGTTCTCAGTACTTC
16,few,NA,TRBV3-1,TRBJ1-4,CASSQNVGGINEKLFF,TGTGCCAGCAGCCAAAACGTCGGCGGGATTAATGAAAAACTGTTTTTT
19,NA,TRBD1,TRBV7-9,TRBJ2-6,CASSPRLRDRASGANVLTF,TGTGCCAGCAGCCCCCGCCTCCGGGACAGGGCCTCTGGGGCCAACGTCCTGACTTTC
16,once,NA,TRBV9,TRBJ1-2,CASSVGGVLRGSGYTF,TGTGCCAGCAGCGTAGGCGGGGTCTTACGCGGGTCTGGCTACACCTTC
16,NA,NA,TRBV7-2,TRBJ2-6,CASRGTASSGANVLTF,TGTGCCAGCAGGGGGACCGCCAGCTCTGGGGCCAACGTCCTGACTTTC
13,few,NA,TRBV5-1,TRBJ1-1,CASSTGDRTEAFF,TGCGCCAGCAGCACAGGTGATCGCACTGAAGCTTTCTTT
11,few,NA,TRBV30,TRBJ1-1,CAAFMNTEAFF,TGTGCCGCCTTCATGAACACTGAAGCTTTCTTT
16,many,TRBD1,TRBV5-1,TRBJ1-1,CASSLSGTAMNTEAFF,TGCGCCAGCAGCCTCTCCGGGACAGCTATGAACACTGAAGCTTTCTTT
14,NA,NA,TRBV4-2,TRBJ2-5,CASSQGPNQETQYF,TGTGCCAGCAGCCAAGGTCCCAACCAAGAGACCCAGTACTTC
15,few,NA,TRBV6-5,TRBJ2-7,CASSSRVGQAYEQYF,TGTGCCAGCAGTTCACGGGTGGGGCAGGCCTACGAGCAGTACTTC
17,many,NA,TRBV24-1,TRBJ2-1,CATSDRAASGGYNEQFF,TGTGCCACCAGTGATCGGGCCGCCTCTGGTGGGTACAATGAGCAGTTCTTC